The 24 T cell receptor beta chains presented below share a single source sample, sequenced in a study of blood T cell repertoires in COVID-19. Produced via immunoSEQ multiplex PCR; TCRdb's table is partial and in-frame only. The table shows about 310,000 clones, with nearly 90% occurring only once. Specimen: PBMCs or T cells enriched from blood (not recorded which). Receptors originate from a woman younger than 30 with acute COVID-19.

The chain recombines TRBV7-3 with TRBJ2-1; 8 nucleotides match TRBD2. Per germline, CDR1 SGHTA and CDR2 FQGTGA. The CDR3 loop spans 18 amino acids. The V gene end was trimmed by 5 bases and the J gene end by 3 bases; junction bases not matched to a gene: 15. CDR3 sequence: CASSNMGSSGLNYNEQFF. CDR3 in DNA: TGTGCCAGCAGCAACATGGGGTCTAGCGGGTTAAACTACAATGAGCAGTTCTTC.

V and J are TRBV12-3 or TRBV12-4 and TRBJ2-1; tentatively, D is TRBD1 (5 bases). The V gene lost 5 bases and the J gene lost 7 bases, with 6 bases spanning the gap. The length of the CDR3 is 11 residues. The CDR3 protein is CASSRQNEQFF. CDR3 in DNA: TGTGCCAGCAGTCGACAGAATGAGCAGTTCTTC.

This sequence joins TRBV2 and TRBJ1-2; 7 bases are shared with TRBD1. Germline CDR1 and CDR2: SNHLY and FYNNEI. With 3 bases clipped from V and 5 bases from J, the junction kept 3 bases outside the gene matches. This CDR3 has 13 amino acids. The CDR3 nucleotides are TGTGCCAGCAGTGAGTGGGACAGATATGGCTACACCTTC. Its protein is CASSEWDRYGYTF. Based on the CDR3 plus reference TRBV2 and TRBJ1-2, the full variable domain is EPEVTQTPSHQVTQMGQEVILRCVPISNHLYFYWYRQILGQKVEFLVSFYNNEISEKSEIFDDQFSVERPDGSNFTLKIRSTKLEDSAMYFCASSEWDRYGYTFGSGTRLTVV.

The rearrangement uses TRBV7-9 and TRBJ1-5; D is uncertain. The CDR3 spans 14 residues. The V gene lost 8 bases and the J gene lost 6 bases, with 17 bases spanning the gap. Germline lookup yields CDR1 SEHNR and CDR2 FQNEAQ (reference sequence). CDR3: CASGFEGEGQPQHF. DNA for the CDR3: TGTGCCAGCGGGTTCGAGGGAGAAGGTCAGCCCCAGCATTTT.

The chain joins TRBV4-1 to TRBJ2-1; 7 bases agree with TRBD2. The CDR3 covers 14 residues. Germline CDR1 MGHRA, CDR2 YSYEKL. The V and J ends lost 4 bases and 8 bases, in that order; junction bases with no gene match: 8. In nucleotides, the CDR3 is TGCGCCAGCAGCCCTTTGGGCCGGGAGGATGAGCAGTTCTTC. Translation gives CASSPLGREDEQFF.

The chain employs TRBV2 and TRBJ2-3; TRBD1 is a possible D gene (6 bases). This CDR3 has 14 residues. V gave up 5 bases and J gave up 2 bases, with 11 bases separating them. Germline values: CDR1 SNHLY, CDR2 FYNNEI. The CDR3 sequence is CASSSRTDTDTQYF. DNA for the CDR3: TGTGCCAGCAGTTCGAGGACAGACACAGATACGCAGTATTTT.

The V and J genes are TRBV28 and TRBJ1-4, with 8 bases aligning to TRBD1. Germline trimming cut 3 bases from V and 5 bases from J; bases unmatched to any gene: 2. Per germline, CDR1 MDHEN and CDR2 SYDVKM. This CDR3 is built from 14 residues. The CDR3 spells CASSLAGGNEKLFF. As DNA, the CDR3 is TGTGCCAGCAGTTTGGCAGGGGGCAATGAAAAACTGTTTTTT.

The rearrangement uses TRBV30 and TRBJ2-1; 14 bases are a match to TRBD2. This CDR3 spans 15 amino acids. Per germline, CDR1 GTSNPN and CDR2 SVGIG (reference sequence). J was trimmed by 7 bases and V by 5 bases; bases with no gene match: 7. In DNA form, the CDR3 reads TGTGCCTGGGCCCTCGGGACTAGCGGGAGAAATGAGCAGTTCTTC. The encoded protein is CAWALGTSGRNEQFF.

The V call is TRBV7-2, the J call TRBJ2-6, with D possibly matching TRBD2 (6 bases). Trimming left V 1 base short and J 1 base short, with 8 bases between. CDR1 is SGHTA, CDR2 FQGNSA, per germline. CDR3 length: 16 residues. CDR3 DNA sequence: TGTGCCAGCAGCTTAGGACTAGTTTCTGGGGCCAACGTCCTGACTTTC. This translates into CASSLGLVSGANVLTF.

The V gene is TRBV18, the J gene TRBJ1-4; 9 bases align to TRBD1. Germline-derived CDR1 and CDR2 are KGHSH and LQKENI. CDR3 length: 16 amino acids. J was trimmed by 6 bases and V by 3 bases; bases with no gene match: 8. The CDR3 sequence: CASSPNLGQGHEKLFF. The CDR3 bases are TGTGCCAGCTCACCCAACCTGGGACAGGGTCATGAAAAACTGTTTTTT.

The chain links TRBV3-1 (or the pseudogene TRBV3-2) to TRBJ2-7, with TRBD2 identical over 9 bases. Germline assignment: CDR1 LGHDT and CDR2 YNNKEL (reference sequence). The CDR3 totals 16 residues. The V and J ends lost 5 bases and 3 bases, in that order; junction bases with no gene match: 11. CDR3 protein: CASSRSGSGSNYEQYF. DNA for the CDR3: TGTGCCAGCAGCAGGTCAGGTAGCGGGAGTAACTACGAGCAGTACTTC.

J is TRBJ2-2 and V is TRBV7-3; 8 bases match TRBD2. CDR3 size: 14 residues. Germline CDR1 SGHTA, CDR2 FQGTGA. After removal of 9 bases from V and 1 base from J, the junction contained 4 bases not matched to a gene. The CDR3 coding sequence is TGTGCCAGTAAAACTAGCGGGAACACCGGGGAGCTGTTTTTT. Translation gives CASKTSGNTGELFF.

CDR3 protein: CSPDYNTEAFF. Written as DNA, the CDR3 is TGCAGCCCCGACTATAACACTGAAGCTTTCTTT. This sequence joins TRBV29-1 and TRBJ1-1; D is undetermined. Germline V gene lookup returns CDR1 SQVTM and CDR2 ANQGSEA. V was pared by 8 bases and J by 2 bases, with 9 bases between. This CDR3 comprises 11 residues.

CDR3 nucleotide sequence: TGTGCCAGCAGTGCCACAGCTAACTATGGCTACACCTTC. This gives the protein CASSATANYGYTF. The V and J genes are TRBV2 and TRBJ1-2; D remains ambiguous. The CDR3 runs 13 residues. CDR1 and CDR2 from the germline V gene are SNHLY and FYNNEI. V lost 4 bases, J lost 0 bases, and 6 bases lay in between.

The rearrangement uses TRBV9 and TRBJ1-4, with D possibly TRBD1 on 5 matching bases. V gave up 3 bases and J gave up 8 bases, with 11 bases separating them. The CDR3 has 13 amino acids. CDR1 and CDR2 from the germline V gene are SGDLS and YYNGEE. The CDR3 is CASSAQGGEKLFF. CDR3 nucleotides: TGTGCCAGCAGCGCCCAGGGTGGCGAAAAACTGTTTTTT. Looking up the rest from reference TRBV9 and TRBJ1-4 gives the full variable domain: DSGVTQTPKHLITATGQRVTLRCSPRSGDLSVYWYQQSLDQGLQFLIQYYNGEERAKGNILERFSAQQFPDLHSELNLSSLELGDSALYFCASSAQGGEKLFFGSGTQLSVL.

This clone was observed a handful of times. The chain is built from TRBV28 and TRBJ2-7; 7 bases match TRBD2. V dropped 4 bases and J dropped 5; count of bases not matched to a gene: 8. The CDR3 spans 14 residues. The germline gives CDR1 MDHEN, CDR2 SYDVKM. The CDR3 protein is CASSSWTRNDEQYF. The CDR3 DNA follows: TGTGCCAGCAGTTCCTGGACTAGAAACGACGAGCAGTACTTC.

This chain uses TRBV6-5 with TRBJ1-5; 7 nucleotides line up with TRBD1. Germline V lookup: CDR1 MNHEY, CDR2 SVGAGI. The V and J ends lost 5 bases and 4 bases, in that order; junction bases with no gene match: 5. The CDR3 loop spans 14 amino acids. The CDR3 DNA reads as TGTGCCAGCAGTACGGGACAGATGAATCAGCCCCAGCATTTT. Translating gives CASSTGQMNQPQHF.

V gene TRBV28 combines with J gene TRBJ2-3; 14 nucleotides line up with TRBD2. Germline CDR1 MDHEN, CDR2 SYDVKM. The CDR3 loop spans 19 amino acids. The ends lost 5 bases at V and 5 bases at J; junction bases unmatched: 15. The CDR3 spells CASSPGLAGVSTRRDTQYF. As DNA, the CDR3 is TGTGCCAGCAGTCCGGGACTAGCGGGAGTCTCTACAAGGCGAGATACGCAGTATTTT.

This clone turned up a few times. V is TRBV7-2 and J is TRBJ1-2, with TRBD1 matching 7 bases. The CDR3 length is 19 residues. The germline V gene encodes CDR1 SGHTA and CDR2 FQGNSA. The trim removed 0 bases at V and 2 bases at J, leaving 15 bases unmatched. CDR3: CASSLAGLRGQRENYGYTF. The CDR3 nucleotides read TGTGCCAGCAGCTTAGCTGGTTTAAGGGGACAGCGAGAGAACTATGGCTACACCTTC.

J is TRBJ1-1 and V is TRBV7-9, with 7 positions matching TRBD1. The CDR3 covers 13 residues. Germline CDR1 SEHNR, CDR2 FQNEAQ (reference sequence). V trimming: 5 bases; J trimming: 7 bases; junction bases outside the gene matches: 7. CDR3 bases: TGTGCCAGCAGCCCTGAACAGGGGAGTGAAGCTTTCTTT. Translating gives CASSPEQGSEAFF.

This rearrangement joins TRBV6-5 to TRBJ1-2; a weak D match, TRBD1 (5 bases). Germline CDR1 is MNHEY and CDR2 is SVGAGI. Deletions cut 6 bases from V and 3 bases from J, with 14 bases between. This CDR3 region has 14 residues. CDR3 protein: CASRSTARDYGYTF. For the CDR3, the DNA is TGTGCCAGCAGGTCGACAGCACGGGACTATGGCTACACCTTC.

The chain recombines TRBV27 with TRBJ2-1; TRBD2 aligns across 11 bases. Losses at the gene ends were 2 bases for V and 4 bases for J; bases not matched to a gene: 10. The CDR3 extends over 18 amino acids. In germline, CDR1 is MNHEY, CDR2 SMNVEV (reference sequence). Here the CDR3 DNA reads TGTGCCAGCAGTTTACGAACCGCAAGGACTAGCGGGTACAATGAGCAGTTCTTC. It codes for CASSLRTARTSGYNEQFF.

The chain combines TRBV28 with TRBJ1-2, with TRBD1 identical over 11 bases. With V trimmed by 2 bases and J by 8 bases, 4 bases remained unmatched. The CDR3 loop spans 14 amino acids. The germline V gene encodes CDR1 MDHEN and CDR2 SYDVKM. In DNA, the CDR3 is TGTGCCAGCAGTTTAGGACAGGGGGCATGGGGCTACACCTTC. This codes for CASSLGQGAWGYTF.

The J gene is TRBJ2-3, the V gene TRBV5-1, with D perhaps matching TRBD2 (6 bases). The CDR3 runs 17 residues. V lost 0 bases and J 0 bases, leaving 14 bases between the germline ends. Germline-derived CDR1 and CDR2 are SGHRS and YFSETQ. CDR3 residues: CASSLVSSASSTDTQYF. CDR3 sequence (DNA): TGCGCCAGCAGCTTGGTGTCTAGCGCCTCTAGCACAGATACGCAGTATTTT.